The clone carrying this T cell receptor (beta chain) was seen ten or more times. Its antigen is currently unknown. The data derive from a study of human T cells and chemical hapten exposure. Study details: The patient population, which was mostly female, had alopecia areata, totalis or universalis. General study results and limits: There was a positive correlation between PT1 expanded TCR counts and patch test score.

TCRdb processed the RACE reads anew with MiXCR; each CDR3 protein has one entry. The sample lists tens of thousands of distinct CDR3 sequences, approximately 15% occurring once. This CDR3 has 14 amino acids. J gave up 5 bases and V 6 bases, and 9 bases lay outside the gene matches. The germline V gene has CDR1 DFQATT and CDR2 SNEGSKA (reference sequence). As to time point: pre-sensitization, week 0. Treatment meaning: therapeutic diphenylcyclopropenone sensitization with weekly scalp DPC. The genes are TRBV20-1 and TRBJ2-5; 10 bases line up with TRBD2. The sequencing used whole blood, collected in connection with sensitization to the hapten diphenylcyclopropenone (DPC). The origin of this receptor is a woman in her 50s with alopecia areata. Some clones in this sample may be carry-over from other donors' samples. CDR3 residues: CSAAPSGRVETQYF. CDR3 DNA: TGCAGTGCCGCCCCTAGCGGGAGAGTTGAGACCCAGTACTTC.